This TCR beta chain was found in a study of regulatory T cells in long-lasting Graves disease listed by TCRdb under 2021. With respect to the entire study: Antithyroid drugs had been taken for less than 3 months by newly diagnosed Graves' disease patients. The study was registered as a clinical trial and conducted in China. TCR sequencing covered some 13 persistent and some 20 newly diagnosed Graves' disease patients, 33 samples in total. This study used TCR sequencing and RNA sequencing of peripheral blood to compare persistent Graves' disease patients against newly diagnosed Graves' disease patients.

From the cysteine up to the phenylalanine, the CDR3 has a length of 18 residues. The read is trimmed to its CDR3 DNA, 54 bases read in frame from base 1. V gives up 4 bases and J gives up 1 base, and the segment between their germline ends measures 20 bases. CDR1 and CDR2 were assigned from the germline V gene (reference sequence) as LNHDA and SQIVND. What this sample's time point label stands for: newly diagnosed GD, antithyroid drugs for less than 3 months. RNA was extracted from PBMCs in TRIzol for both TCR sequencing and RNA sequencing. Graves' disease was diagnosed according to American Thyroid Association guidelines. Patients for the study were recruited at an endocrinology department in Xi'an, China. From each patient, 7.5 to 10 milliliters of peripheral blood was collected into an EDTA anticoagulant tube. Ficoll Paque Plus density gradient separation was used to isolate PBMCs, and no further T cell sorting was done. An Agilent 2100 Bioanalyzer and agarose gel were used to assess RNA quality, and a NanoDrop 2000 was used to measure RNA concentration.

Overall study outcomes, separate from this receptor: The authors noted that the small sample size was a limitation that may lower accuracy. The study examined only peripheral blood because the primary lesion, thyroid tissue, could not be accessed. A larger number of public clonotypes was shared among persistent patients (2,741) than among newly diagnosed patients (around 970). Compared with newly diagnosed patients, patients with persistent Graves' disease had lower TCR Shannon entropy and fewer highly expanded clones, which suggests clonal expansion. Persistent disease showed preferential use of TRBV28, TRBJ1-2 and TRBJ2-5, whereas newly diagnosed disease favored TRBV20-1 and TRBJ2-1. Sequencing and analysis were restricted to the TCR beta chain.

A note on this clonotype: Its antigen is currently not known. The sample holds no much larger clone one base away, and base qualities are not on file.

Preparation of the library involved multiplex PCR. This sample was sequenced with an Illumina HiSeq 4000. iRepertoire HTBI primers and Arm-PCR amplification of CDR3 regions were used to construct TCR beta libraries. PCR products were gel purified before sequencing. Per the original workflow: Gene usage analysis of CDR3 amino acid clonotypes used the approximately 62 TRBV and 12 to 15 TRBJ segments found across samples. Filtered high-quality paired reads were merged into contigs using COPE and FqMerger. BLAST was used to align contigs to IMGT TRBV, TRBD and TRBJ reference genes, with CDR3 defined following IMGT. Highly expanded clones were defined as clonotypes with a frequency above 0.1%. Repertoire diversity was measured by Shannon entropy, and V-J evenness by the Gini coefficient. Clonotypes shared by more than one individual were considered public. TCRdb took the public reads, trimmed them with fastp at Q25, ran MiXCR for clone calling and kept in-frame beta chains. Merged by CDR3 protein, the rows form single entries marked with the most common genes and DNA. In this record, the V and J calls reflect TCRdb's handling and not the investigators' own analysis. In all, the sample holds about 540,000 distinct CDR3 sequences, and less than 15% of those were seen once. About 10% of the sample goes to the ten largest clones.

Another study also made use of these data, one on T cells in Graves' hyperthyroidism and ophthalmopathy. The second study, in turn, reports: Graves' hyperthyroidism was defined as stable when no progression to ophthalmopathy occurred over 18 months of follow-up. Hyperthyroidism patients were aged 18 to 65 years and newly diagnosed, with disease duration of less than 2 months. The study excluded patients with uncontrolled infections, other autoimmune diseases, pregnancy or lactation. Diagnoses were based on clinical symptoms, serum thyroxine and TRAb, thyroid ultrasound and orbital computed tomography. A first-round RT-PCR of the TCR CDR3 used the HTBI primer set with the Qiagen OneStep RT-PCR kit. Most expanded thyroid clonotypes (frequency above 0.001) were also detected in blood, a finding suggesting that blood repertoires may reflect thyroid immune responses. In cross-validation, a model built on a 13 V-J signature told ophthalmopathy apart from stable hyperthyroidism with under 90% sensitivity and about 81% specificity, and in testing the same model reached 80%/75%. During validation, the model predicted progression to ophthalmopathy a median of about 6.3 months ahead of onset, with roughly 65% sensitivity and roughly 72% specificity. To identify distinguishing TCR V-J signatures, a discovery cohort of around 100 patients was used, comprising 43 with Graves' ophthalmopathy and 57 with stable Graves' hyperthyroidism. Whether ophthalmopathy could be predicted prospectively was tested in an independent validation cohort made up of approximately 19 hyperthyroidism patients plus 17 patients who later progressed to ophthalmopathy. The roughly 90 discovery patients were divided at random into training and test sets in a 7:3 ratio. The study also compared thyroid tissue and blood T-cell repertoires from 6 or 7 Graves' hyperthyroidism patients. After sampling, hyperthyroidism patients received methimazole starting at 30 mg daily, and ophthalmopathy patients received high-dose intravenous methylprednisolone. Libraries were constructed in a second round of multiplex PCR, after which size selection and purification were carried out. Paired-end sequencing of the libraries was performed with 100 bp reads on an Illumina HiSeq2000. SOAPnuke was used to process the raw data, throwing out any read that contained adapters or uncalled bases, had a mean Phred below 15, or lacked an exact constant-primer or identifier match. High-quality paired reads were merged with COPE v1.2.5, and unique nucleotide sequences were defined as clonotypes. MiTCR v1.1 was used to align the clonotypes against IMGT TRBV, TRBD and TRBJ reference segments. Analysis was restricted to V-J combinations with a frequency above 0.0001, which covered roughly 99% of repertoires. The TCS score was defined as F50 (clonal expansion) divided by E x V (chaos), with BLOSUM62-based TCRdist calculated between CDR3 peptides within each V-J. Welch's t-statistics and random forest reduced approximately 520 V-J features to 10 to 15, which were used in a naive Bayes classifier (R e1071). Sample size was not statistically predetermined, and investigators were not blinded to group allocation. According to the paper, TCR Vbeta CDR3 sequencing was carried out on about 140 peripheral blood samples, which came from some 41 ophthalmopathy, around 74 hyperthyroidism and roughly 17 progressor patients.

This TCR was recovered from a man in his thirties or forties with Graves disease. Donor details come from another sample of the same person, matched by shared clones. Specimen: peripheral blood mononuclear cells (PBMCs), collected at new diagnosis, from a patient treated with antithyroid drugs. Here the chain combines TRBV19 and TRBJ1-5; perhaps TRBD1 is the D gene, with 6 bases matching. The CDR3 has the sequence CASSTYNPGAWSNQPQHF. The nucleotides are TGTGCCAGTAGTACCTACAACCCAGGGGCTTGGAGCAATCAGCCCCAGCATTTT.